The entry that follows covers one TCR beta chain sequence. What it recognizes is unknown. They built TCR cDNA with 5'RACE template switching, a step that put in a universal primer site and UMIs. TCRdb re-called the 5' RACE reads with MiXCR, one entry per CDR3 protein. The sample lists a few hundred thousand distinct CDR3 sequences, less than 9% occurring once. This entry is derived from a study of T cells after yellow fever vaccination. After removal of 2 bases from V and 4 bases from J, the junction contained 11 bases not matched to a gene. Germline V gives CDR1 DFQATT, CDR2 SNEGSKA (reference sequence). The CDR3 length is 16 residues. Study-wide results and caveats: The CD4 compartment and the CD8 compartment contained a small share of clonotypes in common.

The chain recombines TRBV20-1 with TRBJ2-1; 7 bases agree with TRBD2. The receptor's source is a man between 25 and 39 years old who received the YFV17D yellow fever vaccine. The sample in question was CD4+ T cells sorted from PBMCs, obtained 15 days after the yellow fever booster vaccination. In DNA form, the CDR3 reads TGCAGTGCTAGAAAAGTGGCGGGAGCGGGGTACAATGAGCAGTTCTTC. Protein: CSARKVAGAGYNEQFF.